This T cell receptor (beta chain) comes out of a study of T cell repertoires in cytomegalovirus infection (dated by TCRdb to the late 2010s). Regarding the study in general: Donor HLA type was relevant to the analysis, because carriage of CMV infection together with the matching HLA type was indicated by public TCR beta signatures.

In this sample, this clonotype turned up many times. Which antigen it targets is not known. No base-level quality is on record; no much larger clone is a single base apart. The cysteine opens and the phenylalanine closes a CDR3 of 13 amino acids. The CDR3 DNA has 39 bases and is translated from base 1. The germline V gene (reference sequence) provides CDR1 LNHDA and CDR2 SQIVND. V is clipped by 9 bases and J by 1 base, and the sequence between their germline boundaries is 13 bases long. Study-wide conclusions, independent of this receptor: Carriers of CMV infection plus the relevant HLA type were discriminated by the cumulative frequency of public TCR beta family members in the study cohort and in an independent approximately 350-donor cohort. The ex vivo response was dominated by HLA-C-restricted CMV-specific TCR beta clonotypes, which also provided the single most frequent clonotype in two of eight donors.

The run used an Illumina HiSeq 1500. In-frame beta chains were kept once TCRdb had trimmed the public reads at Q25 with fastp and called clones with MiXCR. Identical CDR3 proteins give one entry, which carries the most common genes and DNA. This sample comprises under 600,000 distinct CDR3 sequences, more than 15% of them detected only once. Approximately 24% of the sample rests with the top ten. Sequencing input: CD8+ T cells from PBMCs. Recombination connected TRBV19 to TRBJ2-7; no D gene can be assigned with confidence. The clonotype comes from a human donor in good health (CMV status not recorded). Some clones in this sample may be carry-over from other donors' samples. For the CDR3, the sequence is CASSSDPSYEQYF. The nucleotides are TGTGCCAGCTCCTCGGACCCTTCCTACGAGCAGTACTTC.